Below, 30 T cell receptor beta chains from the same sample are listed, as sequenced in a study of blood T cell repertoires in COVID-19. The method was immunoSEQ multiplex PCR; TCRdb's version includes in-frame clones alone and lacks a portion of them. The sample holds over 150,000 clones, 84% seen once. The sequenced material came from peripheral blood. The receptor source for this set is a human donor in a cohort sampled during active COVID-19.

J is TRBJ1-2 and V is TRBV12-3 or TRBV12-4; TRBD1 is a possible D gene (5 bases). The V end lost 7 bases, the J end lost 6 bases, and 12 bases lay between the germline ends. The CDR3 loop spans 12 amino acids. DNA of the CDR3: TGTGCCAGCACGCTGACAGCACATGGCTACACCTTC. It codes for CASTLTAHGYTF.

The J gene is TRBJ2-1, the V gene TRBV20-1, with D perhaps TRBD1 (6 bases). The germline V gene has CDR1 DFQATT and CDR2 SNEGSKA (reference sequence). The CDR3 spans 17 residues. The V end lost 3 bases, the J end lost 5 bases, and 23 bases lay between the germline ends. The DNA for the CDR3 is TGCAGTGCTAGTGGACAGCAAAGGTCTCTGTTGGACAATGAGCAGTTCTTC. The encoded protein is CSASGQQRSLLDNEQFF.

The chain has TRBV6-5 and TRBJ2-7; the D gene is possibly TRBD2 (7 bases). V dropped 2 bases and J dropped 3 bases, with 14 bases sitting between them. The CDR3 has 15 residues. The V gene's germline CDR1 is MNHEY and CDR2 SVGAGI. CDR3 sequence reads: CASSYAGGRDYEQYF. The CDR3 DNA is TGTGCCAGCAGTTACGCCGGGGGGCGGGACTACGAGCAGTACTTC.

This clone was recorded only once. The gene calls are TRBV7-8 and TRBJ2-1; 13 positions agree with TRBD2. The CDR3 length is 18 residues. After removal of 5 bases from V and 2 bases from J, the junction contained 9 bases not matched to a gene. Germline assignment: CDR1 SGHVS and CDR2 FQNEAQ. The CDR3 DNA reads as TGTGCCAGCAGCGGGGGACTAGCGGGGTGGAGGACCTACAATGAGCAGTTCTTC. Encoded protein: CASSGGLAGWRTYNEQFF.

The genes are TRBV12-5 and TRBJ1-6; 9 bases are shared with TRBD1. Trimming at V came to 6 bases and at J to 14 bases, leaving 17 bases not matched to a gene. Per germline, CDR1 LGHNT and CDR2 FRNRAP. This CDR3 is built from 16 residues. CDR3 DNA sequence: TGTGCTAGTGGACCCCCGACAGGGGGGGGTATCGGATCCCTCCACTTT. It yields the protein CASGPPTGGGIGSLHF.

The J gene is TRBJ1-1, the V gene TRBV5-1, with a weak D call TRBD1 (6 bases). Germline V gene lookup returns CDR1 SGHRS and CDR2 YFSETQ. The CDR3 covers 14 residues. The V gene lost 10 bases and the J gene lost 0 bases, with 16 bases spanning the gap. The chain's CDR3 is CARGGGDMNTEAFF. In DNA, the CDR3 is TGCGCCCGCGGTGGGGGGGACATGAACACTGAAGCTTTCTTT.

This clone was counted between two and nine times. CDR3 loop: CSVRDREESPLHF. CDR3 DNA: TGCAGCGTCCGGGACAGGGAAGAATCACCCCTCCACTTT. V and J are TRBV29-1 and TRBJ1-6; 9 bases match TRBD1. V lost 6 bases to trimming and J lost 10 bases; unmatched junction nucleotides: 7. CDR1 and CDR2 from the germline V gene are SQVTM and ANQGSEA. The CDR3 sequence is 13 residues long.

The V gene is TRBV6-2 or TRBV6-3, the J gene TRBJ2-7; 7 bases match TRBD2. CDR3 length: 16 amino acids. J lost 0 bases, V lost 2 bases, and 7 bases had no gene match. Germline lookup yields CDR1 MNHEY and CDR2 SVGEGT. The CDR3 bases are TGTGCCAGCAGTTACCGCCTTGGCGGGGGCTCCTACGAGCAGTACTTC. Translated: CASSYRLGGGSYEQYF.

The chain joins TRBV7-2 to TRBJ2-7; D is perhaps TRBD2 (5 bases). CDR3 length: 15 amino acids. Trimming stripped 3 bases from V and 4 bases from J, with 16 bases between. Germline assignment: CDR1 SGHTA and CDR2 FQGNSA. CDR3 amino acids: CASSFSDGYFYEQYF. For the CDR3, the DNA is TGTGCCAGCAGCTTTAGCGACGGCTATTTTTACGAGCAGTACTTC.

The chain links TRBV7-8 to TRBJ2-2; TRBD1 aligns across 9 bases. The CDR3 sequence is 15 residues long. V trimming: 3 bases; J trimming: 5 bases; junction bases outside the gene matches: 4. CDR1 is SGHVS and CDR2 is FQNEAQ in the germline V gene. This CDR3 is CASSFGQGSTGELFF. The CDR3 region has the DNA TGTGCCAGCAGCTTCGGACAGGGGTCTACCGGGGAGCTGTTTTTT.

This chain uses TRBV13 with TRBJ2-1, with 9 nucleotides matching TRBD2. After removal of 8 bases from V and 1 base from J, the junction contained 12 bases not matched to a gene. Germline values: CDR1 PRHDT, CDR2 FYEKMQ (reference sequence). The CDR3 contains 17 residues. The chain's CDR3 is CASGVAGARGSYNEQFF. CDR3 coding DNA: TGTGCCAGCGGGGTAGCGGGGGCCCGGGGGTCCTACAATGAGCAGTTCTTC.

CDR3 sequence: CASSIKGWSNEKLFF. Written as DNA, the CDR3 is TGTGCCAGTAGTATAAAGGGGTGGTCTAATGAAAAACTGTTTTTT. This chain connects TRBV19 to TRBJ1-4, with TRBD1 as a possible D gene (5 bases). V shed 2 bases and J shed 3 bases, with 10 bases lying between them. CDR1 is LNHDA and CDR2 is SQIVND in the germline V gene (reference sequence). The CDR3 runs 15 residues.

This clone was observed at least ten times. The chain joins TRBV5-4 to TRBJ1-1; 7 positions agree with TRBD1. This CDR3 spans 14 amino acids. V was clipped by 2 bases and J by 11 bases; unmatched bases: 12. Germline V gives CDR1 SGHNT, CDR2 YYREEE (reference sequence). The CDR3 DNA is TGTGCCAGCAGCTTCCGGACAGGCCGTCAAGAGGCTTTCTTT. Protein sequence: CASSFRTGRQEAFF.

The V gene is TRBV3-1 (or the pseudogene TRBV3-2), the J gene TRBJ1-3, with a possible D match to TRBD1 (5 bases). Trimming shortened V by 4 bases and J by 0 bases, and 13 bases separated the two germline ends. The CDR3 has 16 amino acids. Germline assignment: CDR1 LGHDT and CDR2 YNNKEL (reference sequence). DNA of the CDR3: TGTGCCAGCAGCCCTCTGGGGGGGAGCTCTGGAAACACCATATATTTT. The encoded protein is CASSPLGGSSGNTIYF.

The sample holds one count of this clone. V usage is TRBV18 and J usage is TRBJ2-6; tentatively, D is TRBD1 (5 bases). From germline, CDR1 is KGHSH and CDR2 LQKENI. CDR3 length equals 18 residues. V was pared by 2 bases and J by 3 bases, with 17 bases between. The CDR3: CASSPGAGLEGGANVLTF. The CDR3 DNA sequence: TGTGCCAGCTCACCAGGCGCAGGGTTAGAAGGTGGGGCCAACGTCCTGACTTTC. Full variable domain (missing parts from reference TRBV18 and TRBJ2-6): NAGVMQNPRHLVRRRGQEARLRCSPMKGHSHVYWYRQLPEEGLKFMVYLQKENIIDESGMPKERFSAEFPKEGPSILRIQQVVRGDSAAYFCASSPGAGLEGGANVLTFGAGSRLTVL.

The chain combines TRBV7-3 with TRBJ2-1, with TRBD2 matching 12 bases. Germline trimming cut 4 bases from V and 3 bases from J; bases unmatched to any gene: 10. Germline loops: CDR1 SGHTA, CDR2 FQGTGA. The CDR3 has 18 amino acids. The CDR3, as DNA: TGTGCCAGCAGCTCTAGCGGGGGGGCCGTCCACAACTACAATGAGCAGTTCTTC. This codes for CASSSSGGAVHNYNEQFF.

The CDR3 nucleotides are TGTGCCAGCAGCCAAGATTACAGCGAAGCTTTCTTT. Its protein is CASSQDYSEAFF. The genes are TRBV3-1 (or the pseudogene TRBV3-2) and TRBJ1-1; unclear D gene. The V end lost 0 bases, the J end lost 8 bases, and 7 bases lay between the germline ends. From germline, CDR1 is LGHDT and CDR2 YNNKEL (reference sequence). The CDR3 covers 12 residues.

The gene calls are TRBV6-5 and TRBJ2-7; 9 positions match TRBD1. V lost 9 bases and J lost 4; bases outside the gene matches: 7. This CDR3 has 13 residues. Germline values: CDR1 MNHEY, CDR2 SVGAGI. The CDR3 coding sequence is TGTGCCAGTAGAGGGACAGGGAATTACGAGCAGTACTTC. Its translation is CASRGTGNYEQYF.

The chain is built from TRBV4-1 and TRBJ2-7; 7 bases are shared with TRBD2. This CDR3 is 15 amino acids long. Germline loops: CDR1 MGHRA, CDR2 YSYEKL. Germline trimming cut 5 bases from V and 0 bases from J; bases unmatched to any gene: 7. The CDR3 nucleotides read TGCGCCAGCAGCTTATTCGGGGGGAGCTCCTACGAGCAGTACTTC. Its protein is CASSLFGGSSYEQYF.

The J gene is TRBJ1-1, the V gene TRBV6-5; D may be TRBD1 (6 bases). V lost 7 bases and J lost 11, with 20 bases in between. This CDR3 comprises 13 residues. Germline CDR1 reads MNHEY; CDR2 reads SVGAGI. DNA of the CDR3: TGTGCCAGCAAAGCTAACCCGGGACAAGGGGCTTTCTTT. Translation gives CASKANPGQGAFF.

The chain joins TRBV6-5 to TRBJ1-1, with 8 bases identical to TRBD1. V shed 8 bases and J 5 bases; nucleotides not matched to a gene: 10. The CDR3 spans 14 residues. Germline V lookup: CDR1 MNHEY, CDR2 SVGAGI. The CDR3 region is CASGRQGLETEAFF. The CDR3 nucleotides are TGTGCCAGCGGACGACAGGGGTTGGAGACTGAAGCTTTCTTT.

This clone was detected a few times. CDR3 region: CASSQVVTYGYTF. The CDR3 coding sequence is TGTGCCAGCAGCCAAGTAGTCACCTATGGCTACACCTTC. The rearrangement joins TRBV14 to TRBJ1-2; D is uncertain. Germline V gene data show CDR1 as SGHDN and CDR2 as FVKESK. V was trimmed by 1 base and J by 4 bases, leaving 7 bases between them. CDR3 length: 13 residues.

The chain uses TRBV7-3 and TRBJ2-1; TRBD2 is a possible D gene (6 bases). The CDR3 is 14 residues long. The germline V and J ends were trimmed by 3 bases and 1 base, with 7 bases remaining between them. Germline V CDR1 and CDR2: SGHTA, FQGTGA. The CDR3 here is CASSFSGSYNEQFF. CDR3 in DNA: TGTGCCAGCAGCTTCAGCGGGTCCTACAATGAGCAGTTCTTC.

This chain joins TRBV5-6 and TRBJ1-4; 10 nucleotides align to TRBD1. Germline values: CDR1 SGHDT, CDR2 YYEEEE. J was trimmed by 10 bases and V by 4 bases; bases with no gene match: 7. This CDR3 is 14 amino acids long. Written as DNA, the CDR3 is TGTGCCAGCAGCCGGGACAGGGGCGGGGGAAAACTGTTTTTT. Amino acids: CASSRDRGGGKLFF.

The chain uses TRBV29-1 and TRBJ1-2; maybe TRBD1 (6 bases). Germline-derived CDR1 and CDR2 are SQVTM and ANQGSEA. Trimming cost V 2 bases and J 2 bases, with 15 bases left between them. This CDR3 is built from 15 residues. The chain's CDR3 is CSVEWSGDRNYGYTF. CDR3 bases: TGCAGCGTTGAATGGTCAGGGGATAGAAACTATGGCTACACCTTC.

This CDR3 reads CAISEVGQGRTYEQYF. The DNA for the CDR3 is TGTGCCATCAGTGAGGTTGGACAGGGGCGAACTTACGAGCAGTACTTC. The chain couples TRBV10-3 to TRBJ2-7; 9 bases are shared with TRBD1. The V gene's germline CDR1 is ENHRY and CDR2 SYGVKD. J gave up 4 bases and V 2 bases, and 9 bases lay outside the gene matches. The CDR3 consists of 16 residues.

The DNA for the CDR3 is TGTGCCAGCAGCTTGGGTCAGTACTACACCTTC. It specifies CASSLGQYYTF. The chain combines TRBV5-6 with TRBJ1-2; no definite D call. The germline gives CDR1 SGHDT, CDR2 YYEEEE. V lost 0 bases, J lost 10 bases, and 7 bases lay in between. The CDR3 runs 11 residues.

The chain combines TRBV5-1 with TRBJ1-1; D not certain. V gave up 0 bases and J gave up 3 bases, with 9 bases separating them. Germline CDR1 and CDR2: SGHRS and YFSETQ. This CDR3 has 14 residues. The CDR3 DNA follows: TGCGCCAGCAGCTTGGACTATGCCCACACTGAAGCTTTCTTT. Translated: CASSLDYAHTEAFF.

V usage is TRBV3-1 (or the pseudogene TRBV3-2) and J usage is TRBJ2-2, with D tentatively TRBD1 (5 bases). Germline V CDR1 and CDR2: LGHDT, YNNKEL (reference sequence). Trimming took off 4 bases at V and 4 bases at J, with 16 bases between the two ends. CDR3 size: 16 residues. CDR3 amino acids: CASSLTKQVITGELFF. As DNA, the CDR3 is TGTGCCAGCAGCCTTACCAAACAGGTGATCACCGGGGAGCTGTTTTTT.

The chain combines TRBV3-1 (or the pseudogene TRBV3-2) with TRBJ1-5; TRBD1 aligns across 11 bases. Per germline, CDR1 LGHDT and CDR2 YNNKEL (reference sequence). This CDR3 is built from 15 residues. V shed 4 bases, J shed 5 bases, and the junction held 4 bases outside the gene matches. CDR3 residues: CASSPGQGVDQPQHF. CDR3 coding DNA: TGTGCCAGCAGCCCGGGACAGGGGGTTGATCAGCCCCAGCATTTT.